A selection of T cell receptor beta chains follows, all from one sample in a study of OX40 agonist ivuxolimab in advanced cancers. Profiled with immunoSEQ multiplex PCR; TCRdb holds only in-frame clones, not every one. The table includes approximately 25,000 clones, about three quarters detected once. Sequencing used CD4+ or CD8+ T cells sorted from blood, obtained in a trial of the OX40 agonist ivuxolimab. The origin of the receptors is an adult with an advanced solid tumor such as melanoma, head and neck, liver or kidney cancer. CDR3s include the opening cysteine and the closing phenylalanine or tryptophan. The D gene is left open where the match is weak. Expanded clones get a size class; other rows say once, few or many, or leave the size out.

>-|-|TRBV28|TRBJ1-6
TGTGCCAGCAGTTTTAGCGGACAGAGCTCCTATAATTCACCCCTCCACTTT
CASSFSGQSSYNSPLHF
>-|once|TRBV7-2|TRBJ2-7
TGTGCCAGCAGCCCCGAAGAATTCGGCTCCGAGCAGTACTTC
CASSPEEFGSEQYF
>-|once|TRBV6-1|TRBJ1-5
TGTGCCAGCAGAACCGCCATGGGGGGGCCCCAGCATTTT
CASRTAMGGPQHF
>TRBD2|-|TRBV4-2|TRBJ2-1
TGTGCCAGCAGCCAAGACCTGCCCGTCCTTAGCGGGAGTGTAAACAATGAGCAGTTCTTC
CASSQDLPVLSGSVNNEQFF
>-|-|TRBV7-6|TRBJ2-7
TGTGCCAGCAGCTCCCGGGATGTCTACGAGCAGTACTTC
CASSSRDVYEQYF
>TRBD1|few|TRBV5-1|TRBJ1-2
TGCGCCAGCACCGGACAGGGGGCTGATGGCTACACCTTC
CASTGQGADGYTF
>-|-|TRBV6-1|TRBJ1-5
TGTGCCAGCAGTGAGAATCAGCCCCAGCATTTT
CASSENQPQHF
>-|-|TRBV15|TRBJ1-4
TGTGCCACCAGCAGAGATAGGACAGCCGATGAAAAACTGTTTTTT
CATSRDRTADEKLFF
>TRBD2|-|TRBV11-1|TRBJ2-1
TGTGCCAGCAGCTTAGATATAGCGGGGGACGTCAATGAGCAGTTCTTC
CASSLDIAGDVNEQFF
>-|few|TRBV6-6|TRBJ1-1
TGTGCCAGCAGCTACAGGGTCCACACTGAAGCTTTCTTT
CASSYRVHTEAFF
>TRBD1|-|TRBV2|TRBJ2-3
TGTGCCAGCAGGCCCGGACAGGGGGCAACAGATACGCAGTATTTT
CASRPGQGATDTQYF
>-|-|TRBV19|TRBJ2-2
TGTGCCAGTAGTATACTGGTGACCGGGGAGCTGTTTTTT
CASSILVTGELFF
>-|-|TRBV5-6|TRBJ2-3
TGTGCCAGCAGCTTGGCGGGGGAAGATACGCAGTATTTT
CASSLAGEDTQYF
>-|once|TRBV29-1|TRBJ2-1
TGCAGCGTTGAAGATGGGTGGGGCAATGAGCAGTTCTTC
CSVEDGWGNEQFF
>-|-|TRBV28|TRBJ2-3
TGTGCCAGCAGTCTTTTGGTCGATACGCAGTATTTT
CASSLLVDTQYF
>-|-|TRBV4-2|TRBJ2-2
TGTGCCAGCAGCCAAGACCCCCTCAGGGGACGGGTCCCCGGGGAGCTGTTTTTT
CASSQDPLRGRVPGELFF
>-|once|TRBV5-4|TRBJ1-3
TGTGCCAGCAGCTCGGACGTCTCTGGAAACACCATATATTTT
CASSSDVSGNTIYF
>-|-|TRBV11-3|TRBJ2-7
TGTGCCAGCAGCCCAGAGTTTACGTCCTACGAGCAGTACTTC
CASSPEFTSYEQYF
>-|-|TRBV5-1|TRBJ2-5
TGCGCCAGCAGCTTGGAAGTATACGAGACCCAGTACTTC
CASSLEVYETQYF
>TRBD1|once|TRBV28|TRBJ1-5
TGTGCCAGCAGTACTGGACAGGGTAGGGTTCAGCCCCAGCATTTT
CASSTGQGRVQPQHF
>-|-|TRBV6-6|TRBJ2-1
TGTGCCAGCAGTTACAAAGGCGGTGAGCAGTTCTTC
CASSYKGGEQFF
>-|-|TRBV6-4|TRBJ1-1
TGTGCCAGCAGCGCCGGGACCATCACTGAAGCTTTCTTT
CASSAGTITEAFF
>-|few|TRBV14|TRBJ2-7
TGTGCCAGCAGCCCTCAGGGTTACGAGCAGTACTTC
CASSPQGYEQYF
>TRBD2|-|TRBV15|TRBJ2-1
TGTGCCACCAGCAGGACCCTAGCGGACCTGGTTTCGAGCTCCTACAATGAGCAGTTCTTC
CATSRTLADLVSSSYNEQFF
>TRBD2|-|TRBV14|TRBJ2-1
TGTGCCAGCAGCCATAGACCCTTACTAGCGGGGGGGCCTGGTGAGCAGTTCTTC
CASSHRPLLAGGPGEQFF
>-|few|TRBV7-9|TRBJ2-5
TGTGCCAGCAGCTTAGATTGGCTGGGGGGAGAGACCCAGTACTTC
CASSLDWLGGETQYF
>TRBD1|-|TRBV23-1|TRBJ2-1
TGCGCCAGCAGTCAATCGTACAGGGGACGTCTGGGGAATGAGCAGTTCTTC
CASSQSYRGRLGNEQFF
>-|few|TRBV11-2|TRBJ2-1
TGTGCCAGCAGCTTAGAGGGCAGGGTAACGAATGAGCAGTTCTTC
CASSLEGRVTNEQFF
>-|-|TRBV7-9|TRBJ2-7
TGTGCCAGCAGCTTAGAAGAACAAACTAAGCAGTACTTC
CASSLEEQTKQYF
>-|once|TRBV28|TRBJ1-2
TGTGCCAGCAGTTTCCGCTCGACAGTGCGGGGCTACACCTTC
CASSFRSTVRGYTF
>-|-|TRBV5-1|TRBJ1-2
TGCGCCAGCAGCTTGTCGGATCACAACTATGGCTACACCTTC
CASSLSDHNYGYTF
>-|once|TRBV5-4|TRBJ1-6
TGTGCCAGCAGTGGTTGGCGGAGTTCACCCCTCCACTTT
CASSGWRSSPLHF
>TRBD1|once|TRBV7-6|TRBJ1-6
TGTGCCAGCAGCTTAGAGCCGCGACAGGGGAGACCCCTCCACTTT
CASSLEPRQGRPLHF
>-|-|TRBV28|TRBJ1-1
TGTGCCAGTGGGGGACTGTCAGCTTTCTTT
CASGGLSAFF
>-|-|TRBV7-3|TRBJ2-3
TGTGCCAGCAGCTATCTACAGGGTAATGTCGATACGCAGTATTTT
CASSYLQGNVDTQYF
>-|-|TRBV19|TRBJ1-4
TGTGCCAGTAGAACTAGAGGCCTGGGGGAAAAACTGTTTTTT
CASRTRGLGEKLFF
>-|-|TRBV2|TRBJ2-7
TGTGCCAGCAGCGACAAGCACTCCTACGAGCAGTACTTC
CASSDKHSYEQYF
>-|few|TRBV4-1|TRBJ1-6
TGCGCCAGCAGCCAACAAGATAATTCACCCCTCCACTTT
CASSQQDNSPLHF
>TRBD1|-|TRBV18|TRBJ1-2
TGTGCCAGCTCCCTTTCGGGGGACAGTGGCTACACCTTC
CASSLSGDSGYTF
>-|-|TRBV7-2|TRBJ2-7
TGTGCCAGCAGCTTAATGGATACCGAGCAGTACTTC
CASSLMDTEQYF
>-|-|TRBV6-6|TRBJ2-1
TGTGCCAGCAGTTACACTAGGACGTCACTCTACAATGAGCAGTTCTTC
CASSYTRTSLYNEQFF
>TRBD2|-|TRBV7-2|TRBJ2-5
TGTGCCAGCAGCGTGACTAGCGGCCAAGAGACCCAGTACTTC
CASSVTSGQETQYF
>-|-|TRBV7-3|TRBJ2-3
TGTGCCAGCAGCTTATCGGGCAGGGTCTATACAGATACGCAGTATTTT
CASSLSGRVYTDTQYF